Presented here are 5 T cell receptor beta chains from one specimen sequenced in a study of cytomegalovirus exposure and HLA in healthy donors. Only in-frame clones appear in the TCRdb table, and some are missing; sequencing was by immunoSEQ multiplex PCR. The repertoire holds approximately 170,000 clones, with about 82% as singletons. What was sequenced was PBMCs. The receptors were sampled from a man aged 25 to 45 in good health and CMV-seropositive.

The V and J genes are TRBV5-8 and TRBJ1-1; TRBD1 matches at 8 bases. This CDR3 has 13 amino acids. Germline values: CDR1 SGHTS, CDR2 YDEGEE. V lost 4 bases, J lost 5 bases, and 4 bases stayed unmatched. The CDR3 DNA reads as TGTGCCAGCAGCCTACAGGGGGGGACTGAAGCTTTCTTT. Protein sequence: CASSLQGGTEAFF.

The chain couples TRBV5-1 to TRBJ2-3; TRBD1 agrees at 11 bases. The CDR3 is made up of 14 amino acids. V shed 4 bases and J 6 bases; nucleotides not matched to a gene: 4. From germline, CDR1 is SGHRS and CDR2 YFSETQ. Written as DNA, the CDR3 is TGCGCCAGCAGCCAGGACAGGGGGCGGGATACGCAGTATTTT. Translating it yields CASSQDRGRDTQYF.

The rearrangement joins TRBV15 to TRBJ2-1, with 8 bases matching TRBD2. V was clipped by 0 bases and J by 9 bases; unmatched bases: 7. The CDR3 extends over 15 amino acids. The germline CDR1 and CDR2 sequences are LNHNV and YYDKDF (reference sequence). The CDR3 DNA follows: TGTGCCACCAGCAGAGATCGCGCGGGGGGCCGTGAGCAGTTCTTC. Amino acid sequence: CATSRDRAGGREQFF.

The chain joins TRBV7-3 to TRBJ2-3; D may be TRBD2 (6 bases). Germline V lookup: CDR1 SGHTA, CDR2 FQGTGA. The CDR3 has 14 residues. Trimming pared 5 bases from V and 6 bases from J, leaving 15 bases between. CDR3 region: CASSATGGGDTQYF. For the CDR3, the DNA is TGTGCCAGCAGCGCGACTGGAGGAGGGGATACGCAGTATTTT.

The V gene is TRBV4-3, the J gene TRBJ2-7; 8 nucleotides match TRBD1. This CDR3 region has 16 residues. Germline lookup yields CDR1 LGHNA and CDR2 YSLEER. J gave up 2 bases and V 0 bases, and 6 bases lay outside the gene matches. Written as DNA, the CDR3 is TGCGCCAGCAGCCAAGATCGGGGGACAGGTACCTACGAGCAGTACTTC. This codes for CASSQDRGTGTYEQYF.